Shown below are 7 T cell receptor beta chains from a single sample sequenced in a study of blood T cell repertoires in COVID-19. TCRdb's copy holds only in-frame clones and misses some; the assay was immunoSEQ multiplex PCR. Of 170,000 or so clones listed, about 90% are singletons. The sequencing input was PBMCs or T cells enriched from blood (not recorded which). The receptor source for this set is a woman aged 50 to 65 who had recovered from COVID-19.

J is TRBJ1-2 and V is TRBV28, with a weak D call TRBD1 (5 bases). V was clipped by 2 bases and J by 7 bases, with 14 bases between them. Germline loops: CDR1 MDHEN, CDR2 SYDVKM. This CDR3 region has 14 residues. This CDR3 reads CASSLVHRRTGYTF. Written as DNA, the CDR3 is TGTGCCAGCAGTTTAGTCCACAGGAGAACTGGCTACACCTTC.

The chain combines TRBV28 with TRBJ2-3, with TRBD2 identical over 7 bases. The CDR3 is 14 amino acids. Germline trimming cut 10 bases from V and 0 bases from J; bases unmatched to any gene: 7. The germline CDR1 and CDR2 sequences are MDHEN and SYDVKM. The CDR3 DNA is TGTGCCATCTCCGGGACTACCAGCACAGATACGCAGTATTTT. This translates into CAISGTTSTDTQYF. The variable domain in full, completed from reference TRBV28 and TRBJ2-3, reads DVKVTQSSRYLVKRTGEKVFLECVQDMDHENMFWYRQDPGLGLRLIYFSYDVKMKEKGDIPEGYSVSREKKERFSLILESASTNQTSMYLCAISGTTSTDTQYFGPGTRLTVL.

This clone was picked up a small number of times. The V call is TRBV5-4, the J call TRBJ1-4; a weak D match, TRBD1 (6 bases). The CDR3 spans 15 residues. Germline values: CDR1 SGHNT, CDR2 YYREEE (reference sequence). The germline V and J ends were trimmed by 4 bases and 0 bases, with 10 bases remaining between them. The CDR3 region has the DNA TGTGCCAGCAGCGCGGGGGGCACAACTAATGAAAAACTGTTTTTT. This gives the protein CASSAGGTTNEKLFF.

This clone was seen more than once but under ten times. The V and J genes are TRBV7-2 and TRBJ2-7, with D possibly TRBD2 on 6 matching bases. Between the trimmed V and J ends, which lost 1 base and 5 bases, there was a span of 15 bases. The CDR3 length is 15 residues. Germline values: CDR1 SGHTA, CDR2 FQGNSA. The CDR3 here is CASSLDGLKSHEQYF. The CDR3 DNA reads TGTGCCAGCAGCTTAGACGGACTAAAATCCCACGAGCAGTACTTC. Based on the CDR3 plus reference TRBV7-2 and TRBJ2-7, the full variable domain is GAGVSQSPSNKVTEKGKDVELRCDPISGHTALYWYRQSLGQGLEFLIYFQGNSAPDKSGLPSDRFSAERTGGSVSTLTIQRTQQEDSAVYLCASSLDGLKSHEQYFGPGTRLTVT.

This CDR3 is CASSGTGGIYEQYF. The CDR3 nucleotides are TGTGCCAGCAGTGGGACAGGGGGGATCTACGAGCAGTACTTC. V is TRBV2 and J is TRBJ2-7; 10 bases match TRBD1. This CDR3 has 14 residues. Germline CDR1 is SNHLY and CDR2 is FYNNEI. The junction had 3 bases not matched to a gene; V was cut back by 4 bases and J by 3 bases. Together with reference TRBV2 and TRBJ2-7, the CDR3 gives the full variable domain: EPEVTQTPSHQVTQMGQEVILRCVPISNHLYFYWYRQILGQKVEFLVSFYNNEISEKSEIFDDQFSVERPDGSNFTLKIRSTKLEDSAMYFCASSGTGGIYEQYFGPGTRLTVT.

The chain employs TRBV7-2 and TRBJ1-1, with 7 bases matching TRBD1. V was pared by 2 bases and J by 11 bases, with 14 bases of the junction left unmatched. Germline-derived CDR1 and CDR2 are SGHTA and FQGNSA. CDR3 length equals 15 residues. The CDR3 sequence is CASSLRGGTDKGAFF. CDR3 DNA sequence: TGTGCCAGCAGCTTACGGGGCGGGACAGACAAGGGTGCTTTCTTT.

This clone was counted between two and nine times. The chain couples TRBV21-1 to TRBJ2-7; TRBD1 reflects the table's D call only, with no check against the DNA. TRBV21-1 is flagged as a pseudogene. CDR3 size: 16 residues. CDR3 amino acids: CASSGGQHRSSYEQYF. The DNA for the CDR3 is TGTGCCAGCAGCGGAGGACAGCACCGAAGCTCCTACGAGCAGTACTTC.